The subject of this entry is one T cell receptor beta chain. The data were taken from a study of shared clonotypes between healthy human individuals. V was clipped by 0 bases and J by 10 bases; unmatched bases: 6. Germline values: CDR1 LNHNV, CDR2 YYDKDF (reference sequence). The CDR3 extends over 15 amino acids. Profiled with immunoSEQ multiplex PCR; TCRdb holds only in-frame clones, not every one. Of tens of thousands of clones in the sample, 60% to 70% are singletons; the top ten hold over 50%. The receptor was derived from a young man in good health. Material for sequencing was memory CD8+ T cells sorted from blood. The subset was: CD45RO+ cells pooled with CCR7-negative TemRA cells. The chain joins TRBV15 to TRBJ2-2; TRBD1 agrees at 9 bases. The CDR3 bases are TGTGCCACCAGCAGAGATCTGACAGGGGGAGCGGAGCTGTTTTTT. Translating it yields CATSRDLTGGAELFF.